The sequence of this T cell receptor (beta chain) was determined in a study of neurological immune-mediated disorders. Time point given: longitudinal time-point 1 (baseline). One entry per CDR3 protein, called by TCRdb with MiXCR from the 5' RACE reads. This sample yields 67,000 or so distinct CDR3 sequences, of which roughly 15% are seen a single time; approximately 4.6% belongs to the top ten. The sample holds many counts of this clonotype. The CDR3 totals 14 residues. V shed 6 bases and J 7 bases; nucleotides not matched to a gene: 6. In germline, CDR1 is MNHEY, CDR2 SVGAGI. V gene TRBV6-5 combines with J gene TRBJ2-3; 11 nucleotides agree with TRBD2. The sample taken for sequencing was PBMCs. The clonotype was recovered from a female donor with HTLV-1-associated myelopathy (HAM/TSP). This CDR3 is CASRVAGGPYTQYF. The CDR3 DNA follows: TGTGCCAGCAGGGTAGCGGGGGGGCCTTATACGCAGTATTTT.